The 27 T cell receptor beta chains in this list originate from one sample, sequenced in a study of memory CD4+ T cells and cytomegalovirus serostatus. The sort gate was single viable CD3+CD4+CD8-CD45RO+ cells for memory CD4+ T cells. The method was immunoSEQ multiplex PCR; TCRdb's version includes in-frame clones alone and lacks a portion of them. This table has around 57,000 clones, less than 85% appearing once. The sample taken for sequencing was memory CD4+ T cells from blood. These receptors were collected from an adult in good health and CMV-seronegative. Some clones in this sample may be carry-over from other donors' samples.

The V gene is TRBV29-1, the J gene TRBJ2-3; 14 bases are a match to TRBD2. CDR3 length: 16 amino acids. Trimming at V came to 4 bases and at J to 3 bases, leaving 6 bases not matched to a gene. The germline V gene has CDR1 SQVTM and CDR2 ANQGSEA. CDR3 nucleotide sequence: TGCAGCGTTGGGGGACTAGCGGGAGAGAGTACAGATACGCAGTATTTT. The encoded protein is CSVGGLAGESTDTQYF.

The genes are TRBV14 and TRBJ2-1; D uncertain. Germline values: CDR1 SGHDN, CDR2 FVKESK. Trimming took 4 bases from V and 15 from J, leaving 19 bases between them. The CDR3 spans 13 residues. The CDR3: CASSRGTELRGFF. CDR3 DNA sequence: TGTGCCAGCAGCCGTGGTACTGAGCTCCGAGGGTTCTTC.

This chain uses TRBV4-3 with TRBJ1-1; D possibly corresponds to TRBD1 (6 bases). V gave up 1 base and J gave up 4 bases, with 16 bases separating them. Germline CDR1 reads LGHNA; CDR2 reads YSLEER. This CDR3 contains 16 residues. The CDR3 protein is CASSQGGGRIGTEAFF. The CDR3 DNA follows: TGCGCCAGCAGCCAAGGGGGGGGGCGTATTGGCACTGAAGCTTTCTTT.

This clone was counted once. The chain combines TRBV2 with TRBJ2-4; the match to TRBD1 covers 10 bases. The germline gives CDR1 SNHLY, CDR2 FYNNEI. The trim removed 3 bases at V and 8 bases at J, leaving 10 bases unmatched. The CDR3 runs to 16 residues. This CDR3 reads CASSDLGQGNQHIQYF. CDR3 nucleotides: TGTGCCAGCAGTGACCTGGGACAGGGGAACCAACACATTCAGTACTTC.

The chain employs TRBV27 and TRBJ2-2; 9 bases are shared with TRBD2. V lost 6 bases and J lost 5; bases outside the gene matches: 7. CDR3 length equals 15 residues. Germline V gene sequence: CDR1 MNHEY, CDR2 SMNVEV (reference sequence). The CDR3 DNA is TGTGCCAGCAGACGCAGCGGGAGGTGGACCGGGGAGCTGTTTTTT. This encodes CASRRSGRWTGELFF.

The sample holds a few counts of this clone. The chain recombines TRBV29-1 with TRBJ2-1; TRBD2 aligns across 10 bases. The germline V gene encodes CDR1 SQVTM and CDR2 ANQGSEA. J lost 10 bases, V lost 6 bases, and 12 bases had no gene match. The CDR3 length is 14 residues. The CDR3 sequence is CSVEPSGSADEQFF. The CDR3 DNA sequence: TGCAGCGTGGAACCTAGCGGGAGCGCGGACGAGCAGTTCTTC.

This clone occurred once. The J gene is TRBJ2-3, the V gene TRBV4-3; 7 bases are shared with TRBD1. Unmatched junction bases numbered 8, after V lost 2 bases and J lost 0 bases. Germline-derived CDR1 and CDR2 are LGHNA and YSLEER. The CDR3 extends over 17 amino acids. CDR3 amino acids: CASSQRGDRSSTDTQYF. The CDR3 nucleotides read TGCGCCAGCAGCCAAAGAGGGGACAGATCAAGCACAGATACGCAGTATTTT.

The rearrangement uses TRBV4-1 and TRBJ1-5; D is unclear. The V end lost 4 bases, the J end lost 6 bases, and 16 bases lay between the germline ends. CDR1 is MGHRA, CDR2 YSYEKL, per germline. The CDR3 totals 15 residues. In DNA form, the CDR3 reads TGCGCCAGCAGCCGGGTGGACCAGAATCTTCAGCCCCAGCATTTT. Its protein is CASSRVDQNLQPQHF.

On this clone: One end of the junction is discordant with germline, which a read error may explain. The gene calls are TRBV2 and TRBJ1-5; D is uncertain. In germline, CDR1 is SNHLY, CDR2 FYNNEI. The CDR3 has 13 residues. The CDR3 sequence: CASSVESNQPQHF. As DNA, the CDR3 is TGTGCCAGCAGTGTGGAAAGCAACCAGCCCCAGCATTTT.

J is TRBJ1-1 and V is TRBV15, with D perhaps TRBD1 (6 bases). The V gene lost 0 bases and the J gene lost 1 base, with 15 bases spanning the gap. There are 17 residues in the CDR3. In germline, CDR1 is LNHNV, CDR2 YYDKDF (reference sequence). The CDR3 loop reads CATSRDPRQERNTEAFF. CDR3 sequence (DNA): TGTGCCACCAGCAGAGATCCGCGACAGGAACGGAACACTGAAGCTTTCTTT.

This clone turned up a few times. The rearrangement links TRBV15 to TRBJ1-1; maybe TRBD1 (6 bases). Germline V gives CDR1 LNHNV, CDR2 YYDKDF (reference sequence). V was cut by 1 base and J by 0 bases, with 21 bases left in between. This CDR3 has 19 amino acids. CDR3 loop: CATSRGPGQIAGLNTEAFF. The CDR3 DNA sequence: TGTGCCACCAGCAGAGGCCCAGGACAGATCGCGGGGTTGAACACTGAAGCTTTCTTT.

Written as DNA, the CDR3 is TGTGCCAGCAGCTTATCAACGGGACAGGGCCAAGAGACCCAGTACTTC. It specifies CASSLSTGQGQETQYF. This chain links TRBV7-2 with TRBJ2-5, with 9 bases that match TRBD1. Per the germline V gene, CDR1 is SGHTA and CDR2 is FQGNSA. The J segment lost 1 base and the V segment lost 2 bases, leaving 5 bases of the junction unmatched. CDR3 length equals 16 residues.

This chain joins TRBV6-1 and TRBJ2-1; D is perhaps TRBD2 (5 bases). The CDR3 loop spans 11 amino acids. The V and J ends lost 6 bases and 7 bases respectively, with 7 bases between them. The V gene's germline CDR1 is MNHNS and CDR2 SASEGT. CDR3 sequence: CASREVNEQFF. CDR3 DNA: TGTGCCAGCAGGGAGGTTAATGAGCAGTTCTTC.

Regarding this clone: Within the sample, other DNA sequences also encode this same CDR3. The rearrangement joins TRBV5-1 to TRBJ2-2; D is unresolved. The germline V and J ends were trimmed by 0 bases and 0 bases, with 6 bases remaining between them. Germline values: CDR1 SGHRS, CDR2 YFSETQ. This CDR3 contains 15 residues. This CDR3 reads CASSLGGTNTGELFF. The CDR3 DNA reads TGCGCCAGCAGCTTGGGTGGGACGAACACCGGGGAGCTGTTTTTT.

The chain employs TRBV5-8 and TRBJ2-7; TRBD2 matches 13 bases. Germline CDR1 and CDR2: SGHTS and YDEGEE. V was pared by 4 bases and J by 0 bases, with 13 bases of the junction left unmatched. The CDR3 is 19 amino acids. The CDR3 spells CASSPRTFWTSGSSYEQYF. The CDR3 DNA sequence: TGTGCCAGCAGCCCCCGGACCTTCTGGACTAGCGGGAGCTCCTACGAGCAGTACTTC.

This clone appeared once. J is TRBJ2-1 and V is TRBV5-4; the match to TRBD1 covers 7 bases. Germline assignment: CDR1 SGHNT and CDR2 YYREEE (reference sequence). V shed 0 bases and J 7 bases; nucleotides not matched to a gene: 7. The CDR3 is made up of 15 amino acids. The CDR3 protein is CASSLGGTARNEQFF. For the CDR3, the DNA is TGTGCCAGCAGCTTGGGGGGGACAGCACGAAATGAGCAGTTCTTC.

The chain couples TRBV28 to TRBJ1-3; no firm D call. This CDR3 has 14 amino acids. Germline values: CDR1 MDHEN, CDR2 SYDVKM. The V gene lost 3 bases and the J gene lost 0 bases, with 6 bases spanning the gap. CDR3 DNA: TGTGCCAGCAGTTTTGTAAGCTCTGGAAACACCATATATTTT. This sequence encodes CASSFVSSGNTIYF.

This clone was observed a few times. CDR3 loop: CASSFIGDTEAFF. The CDR3 nucleotides read TGTGCCAGCAGCTTCATCGGGGACACTGAAGCTTTCTTT. This sequence joins TRBV7-8 and TRBJ1-1; D is ambiguous. Germline V gene lookup returns CDR1 SGHVS and CDR2 FQNEAQ. V dropped 3 bases and J dropped 3 bases, with 8 bases sitting between them. CDR3 size: 13 residues.

The V call is TRBV13, the J call TRBJ1-4; TRBD1 is a possible D gene (6 bases). CDR1 is PRHDT, CDR2 FYEKMQ, per germline (reference sequence). V lost 2 bases and J lost 4, with 8 bases in between. This CDR3 has 14 residues. CDR3 residues: CASSLLQGNEKLFF. The CDR3 region has the DNA TGTGCCAGCAGCTTACTACAGGGTAATGAAAAACTGTTTTTT.

The rearrangement uses TRBV6-6 and TRBJ2-1, with no clear D. Trimming cost V 4 bases and J 14 bases, with 21 bases left between them. The CDR3 runs to 14 residues. Germline CDR1 and CDR2: MNHNY and SVGAGI (reference sequence). DNA for the CDR3: TGTGCCAGCAGTTCGAGGTTGCTAGGAACGTTGAAGTTCTTC. Its protein is CASSSRLLGTLKFF.

The chain is built from TRBV5-1 and TRBJ1-1, with TRBD1 matching over 9 bases. The V gene's germline CDR1 is SGHRS and CDR2 YFSETQ. CDR3 length equals 15 residues. V lost 4 bases, J lost 3 bases, and 7 bases stayed unmatched. This CDR3 reads CASSELTGGYTEAFF. The DNA for the CDR3 is TGCGCCAGCAGCGAGCTCACAGGGGGCTACACTGAAGCTTTCTTT.

The J gene is TRBJ1-2, the V gene TRBV29-1; D uncertain. V lost 4 bases and J lost 8, with 11 bases in between. This CDR3 contains 11 residues. Germline V gene sequence: CDR1 SQVTM, CDR2 ANQGSEA. The CDR3, as DNA: TGCAGCGTTGGATCGTCTGGAGGCTACACCTTC. Protein: CSVGSSGGYTF.

This clone has only one observation. The chain uses TRBV19 and TRBJ2-2; TRBD2 matches 7 bases. CDR3 length equals 14 residues. The J segment lost 3 bases and the V segment lost 6 bases, leaving 4 bases of the junction unmatched. CDR1 LNHDA and CDR2 SQIVND come from the germline V gene (reference sequence). The CDR3 reads CASRRGSYTGELFF. In DNA form, the CDR3 reads TGTGCCAGTAGGCGGGGGTCCTACACCGGGGAGCTGTTTTTT.

V gene TRBV5-1 combines with J gene TRBJ2-5; 9 bases match TRBD1. Germline V gives CDR1 SGHRS, CDR2 YFSETQ. The CDR3 totals 16 residues. The ends lost 2 bases at V and 2 bases at J; junction bases unmatched: 7. The CDR3 DNA follows: TGCGCCAGCAGCTTAGGCGGGACAGGGAGGCAAGAGACCCAGTACTTC. Amino acid sequence: CASSLGGTGRQETQYF.

The chain is built from TRBV16 and TRBJ2-5; a weak D match, TRBD1 (6 bases). The length of the CDR3 is 13 residues. Looked up from germline, CDR1 is KGHSY and CDR2 is FQNENV. Trimming shortened V by 2 bases and J by 5 bases, and 9 bases separated the two germline ends. The CDR3 spells CASSQLQGETQYF. In DNA form, the CDR3 reads TGTGCCAGCAGCCAACTGCAGGGGGAGACCCAGTACTTC.

The rearrangement links TRBV19 to TRBJ1-2; TRBD1 is a possible D gene (5 bases). The CDR3 spans 14 residues. V lost 3 bases, J lost 2 bases, and 10 bases lay in between. Germline CDR1 reads LNHDA; CDR2 reads SQIVND (reference sequence). The CDR3 reads CASSIGQGNYGYTF. The CDR3 DNA sequence: TGTGCCAGTAGTATTGGTCAGGGCAACTATGGCTACACCTTC.

This clone appeared a few times. This chain links TRBV4-1 with TRBJ1-4; D is perhaps TRBD1 (5 bases). CDR3 length: 15 residues. V lost 9 bases, J lost 2 bases, and 16 bases lay in between. The germline CDR1 and CDR2 sequences are MGHRA and YSYEKL. The CDR3 sequence is CASRTLQDTNEKLFF. The CDR3 coding sequence is TGCGCCAGTAGGACTTTACAGGACACTAATGAAAAACTGTTTTTT.